A single sample gave rise to the 9 T cell receptor beta chains below, sequenced in a study of monozygotic twins with inflammatory bowel disease. TCRdb reprocessed the 5' RACE reads and reports one entry per CDR3 protein, with no DNA. The clone table shows about 210,000 distinct CDR3 sequences, with the ten largest holding roughly 7.1%. The material sequenced was blood. The receptors stem from a human donor with ulcerative colitis or Crohn's disease, or a healthy co-twin of an affected twin (not recorded which).

The chain recombines TRBV5-6 with TRBJ2-3; there is no DNA to check the TCRdb D call of TRBD2. The germline V gene encodes CDR1 SGHDT and CDR2 YYEEEE. CDR3 length: 15 amino acids. This CDR3 reads CASTALAGSTDTQYF.

The chain combines TRBV12-3 or TRBV12-4 with TRBJ2-2; TCRdb outputs TRBD1, but without DNA this stays unchecked. CDR3 size: 16 residues. The CDR3 here is CASTPPRGRNTGELFF.

The V gene is TRBV5-6, the J gene TRBJ2-7; absent DNA, TCRdb's TRBD1 call cannot be checked. This CDR3 has 14 amino acids. Per germline, CDR1 SGHDT and CDR2 YYEEEE. This chain's CDR3 is CASSFVGQHQEQYF. Drawing the rest from reference TRBV5-6 and TRBJ2-7, the complete variable domain is DAGVTQSPTHLIKTRGQQVTLRCSPKSGHDTVSWYQQALGQGPQFIFQYYEEEERQRGNFPDRFSGHQFPNYSSELNVNALLLGDSALYLCASSFVGQHQEQYFGPGTRLTVT.

J is TRBJ2-1 and V is TRBV12-3 or TRBV12-4; TCRdb's D gene call, TRBD2, goes unchecked for lack of DNA. CDR3 size: 14 residues. The CDR3 reads CASNRLEGRNEQFF.

This chain connects TRBV14 to TRBJ2-3; TCRdb's D gene call, TRBD2, goes unchecked for lack of DNA. The CDR3 has 16 amino acids. The germline gives CDR1 SGHDN, CDR2 FVKESK. CDR3 sequence: CASSPYSLAGVDTQYF.

V is TRBV28 and J is TRBJ1-4; TCRdb indicates TRBD1, and absent DNA this call remains unverified. CDR1 and CDR2 from the germline V gene are MDHEN and SYDVKM. The CDR3 runs to 15 residues. This CDR3 reads CASSSPRTDGRKLFF.

The chain carries TRBV12-3 or TRBV12-4 and TRBJ2-2; the D call of TRBD1 rests on TCRdb alone, since no DNA is present to check it. This CDR3 contains 14 residues. The CDR3 reads CASSLAEGLGELFF.

This sequence joins TRBV7-2 and TRBJ2-2; the TCRdb call, TRBD1, lacks DNA for checking. The CDR3 runs to 17 residues. Per the germline V gene, CDR1 is SGHTA and CDR2 is FQGNSA. The CDR3 sequence: CASSSKNGGAHTGELFF.

The chain is built from TRBV30 and TRBJ1-1. The CDR3 consists of 11 residues. Germline V gene sequence: CDR1 GTSNPN, CDR2 SVGIG (reference sequence). CDR3 protein: CAWSEDTEAFF.